Here is one T cell receptor beta chain with its context. Following RNA extraction, reverse transcription yielded cDNA that acted as the sequencing template. This table comes from immunoSEQ multiplex PCR, and its TCRdb copy is limited to in-frame clones, with some not included. This sample has approximately 280,000 clones, with nearly 60% found just once. This record belongs to a study of CD8+ T cells in alopecia areata. Germline trimming cut 0 bases from V and 0 bases from J; bases unmatched to any gene: 7. CDR3 length equals 18 residues. Germline loops: CDR1 SGHRS, CDR2 YFSETQ. Treatment indicated: oral pan-JAK inhibitor, 5-10 mg twice daily.

The genes are TRBV5-1 and TRBJ2-3; 10 bases map to TRBD2. The origin of this receptor is a human donor with alopecia areata. Material: CD4+ T cells sorted from blood, obtained at week 24, from a patient treated with tofacitinib. Written as DNA, the CDR3 is TGCGCCAGCAGCTTGGAAGGGAGACTAGCGGGTAGCACAGATACGCAGTATTTT. Protein: CASSLEGRLAGSTDTQYF.